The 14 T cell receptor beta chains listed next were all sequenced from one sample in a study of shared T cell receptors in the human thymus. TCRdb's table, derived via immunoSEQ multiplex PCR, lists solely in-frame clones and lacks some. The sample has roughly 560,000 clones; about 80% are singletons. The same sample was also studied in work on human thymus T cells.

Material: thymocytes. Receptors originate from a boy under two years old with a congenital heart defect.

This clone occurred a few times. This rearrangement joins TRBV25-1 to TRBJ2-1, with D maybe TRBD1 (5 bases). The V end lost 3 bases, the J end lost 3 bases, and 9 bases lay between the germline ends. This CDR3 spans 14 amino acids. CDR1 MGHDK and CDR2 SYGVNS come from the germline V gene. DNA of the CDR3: TGTGCCAGCAGTGATGAACAGGACTACAATGAGCAGTTCTTC. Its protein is CASSDEQDYNEQFF.

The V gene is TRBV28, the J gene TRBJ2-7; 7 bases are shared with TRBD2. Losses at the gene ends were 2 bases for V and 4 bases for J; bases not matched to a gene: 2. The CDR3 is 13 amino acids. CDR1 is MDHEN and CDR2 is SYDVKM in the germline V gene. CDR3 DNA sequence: TGTGCCAGCAGTTTAAGCGGGACGTACGAGCAGTACTTC. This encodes CASSLSGTYEQYF.

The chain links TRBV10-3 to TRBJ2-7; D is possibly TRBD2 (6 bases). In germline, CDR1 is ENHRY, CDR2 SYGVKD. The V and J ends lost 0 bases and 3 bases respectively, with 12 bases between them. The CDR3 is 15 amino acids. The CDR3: CAISESGSGNYEQYF. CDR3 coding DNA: TGTGCCATCAGTGAGTCGGGTAGCGGAAACTACGAGCAGTACTTC.

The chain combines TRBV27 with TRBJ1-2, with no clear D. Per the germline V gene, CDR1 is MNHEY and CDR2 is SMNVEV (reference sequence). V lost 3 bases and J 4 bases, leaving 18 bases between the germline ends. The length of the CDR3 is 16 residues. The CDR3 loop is CASSFYGNGNRYGYTF. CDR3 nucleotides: TGTGCCAGCAGTTTTTACGGGAACGGGAACCGCTATGGCTACACCTTC.

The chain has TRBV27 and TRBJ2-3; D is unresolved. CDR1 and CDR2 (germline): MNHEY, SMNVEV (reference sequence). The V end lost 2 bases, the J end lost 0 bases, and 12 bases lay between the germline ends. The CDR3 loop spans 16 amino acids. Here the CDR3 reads CASSLRPLGSTDTQYF. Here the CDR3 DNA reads TGTGCCAGCAGTTTAAGGCCCCTAGGCAGCACAGATACGCAGTATTTT.

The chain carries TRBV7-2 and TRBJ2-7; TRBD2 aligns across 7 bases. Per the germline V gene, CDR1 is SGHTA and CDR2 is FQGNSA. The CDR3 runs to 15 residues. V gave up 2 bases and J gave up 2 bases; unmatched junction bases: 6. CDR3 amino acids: CASSLSVGGPYEQYF. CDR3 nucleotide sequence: TGTGCCAGCAGCTTATCAGTGGGAGGGCCCTACGAGCAGTACTTC.

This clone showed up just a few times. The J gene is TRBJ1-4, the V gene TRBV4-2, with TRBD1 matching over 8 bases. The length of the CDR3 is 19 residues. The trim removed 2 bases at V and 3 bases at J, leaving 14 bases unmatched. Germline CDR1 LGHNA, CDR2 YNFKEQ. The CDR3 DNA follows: TGTGCCAGCAGCCAAAACGGGGTCAGGGGGCGATCTTCTAATGAAAAACTGTTTTTT. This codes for CASSQNGVRGRSSNEKLFF.

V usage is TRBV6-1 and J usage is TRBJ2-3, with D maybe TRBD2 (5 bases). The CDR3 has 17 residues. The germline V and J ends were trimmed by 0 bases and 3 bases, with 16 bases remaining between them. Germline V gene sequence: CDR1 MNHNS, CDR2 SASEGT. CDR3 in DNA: TGTGCCAGCAGTGAAGCAGTCCCAGCGGAGTGTACAGATACGCAGTATTTT. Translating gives CASSEAVPAECTDTQYF.

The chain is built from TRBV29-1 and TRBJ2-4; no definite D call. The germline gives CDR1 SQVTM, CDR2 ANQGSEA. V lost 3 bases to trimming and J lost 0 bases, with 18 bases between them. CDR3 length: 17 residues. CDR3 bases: TGCAGCGTTGAGAGCTTCGAAGAATCCCTAGCCAAAAACATTCAGTACTTC. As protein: CSVESFEESLAKNIQYF.

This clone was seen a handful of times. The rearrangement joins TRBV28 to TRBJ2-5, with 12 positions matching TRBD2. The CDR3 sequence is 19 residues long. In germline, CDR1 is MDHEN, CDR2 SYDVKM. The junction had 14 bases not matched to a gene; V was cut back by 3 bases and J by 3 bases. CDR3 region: CASSFGASGRAGGEETQYF. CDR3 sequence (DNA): TGTGCCAGCAGTTTCGGGGCTAGCGGGAGGGCCGGTGGGGAAGAGACCCAGTACTTC. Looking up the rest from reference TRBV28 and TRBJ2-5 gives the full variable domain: DVKVTQSSRYLVKRTGEKVFLECVQDMDHENMFWYRQDPGLGLRLIYFSYDVKMKEKGDIPEGYSVSREKKERFSLILESASTNQTSMYLCASSFGASGRAGGEETQYFGPGTRLLVL.

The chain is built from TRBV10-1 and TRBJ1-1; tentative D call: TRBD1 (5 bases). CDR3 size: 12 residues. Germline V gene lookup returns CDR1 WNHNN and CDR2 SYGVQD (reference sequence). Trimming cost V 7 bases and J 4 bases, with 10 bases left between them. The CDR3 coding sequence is TGCGCCAGCACGGGGGGGGTCACTGAAGCTTTCTTT. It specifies CASTGGVTEAFF.

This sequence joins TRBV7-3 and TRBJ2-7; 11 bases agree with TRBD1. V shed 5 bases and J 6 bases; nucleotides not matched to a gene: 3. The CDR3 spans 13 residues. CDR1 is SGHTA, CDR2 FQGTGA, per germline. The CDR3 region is CASSRDRGGEQYF. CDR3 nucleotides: TGTGCCAGCAGCCGGGACAGGGGGGGCGAGCAGTACTTC.

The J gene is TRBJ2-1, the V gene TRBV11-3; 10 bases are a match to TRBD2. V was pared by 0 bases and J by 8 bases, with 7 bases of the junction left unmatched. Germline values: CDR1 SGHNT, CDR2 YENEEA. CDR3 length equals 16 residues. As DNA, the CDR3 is TGTGCCAGCAGCTTAGAGGCTAGCGGGAGCTTCGATGAGCAGTTCTTC. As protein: CASSLEASGSFDEQFF.

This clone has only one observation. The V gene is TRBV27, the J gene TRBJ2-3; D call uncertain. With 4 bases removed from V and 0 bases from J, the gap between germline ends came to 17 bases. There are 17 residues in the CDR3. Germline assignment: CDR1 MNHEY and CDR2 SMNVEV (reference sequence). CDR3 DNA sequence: TGTGCCAGCAGTTACCCCCCGGCCCTGAGGAGCACAGATACGCAGTATTTT. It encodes CASSYPPALRSTDTQYF.